These T cell receptor beta chains were read from a single sample in a study of shared clonotypes between healthy human individuals. Measured with immunoSEQ multiplex PCR; TCRdb has only the in-frame clones, and not every one. The data show about 480,000 clones, 75% to 85% seen once. Sequencing was done on a sample of PBMCs. The source is a woman in her forties in good health. Some clones in this sample may be carry-over from other donors' samples. Both conserved end residues are part of each CDR3. Fields, in order: V gene, J gene, D gene, clone size, CDR3 length, CDR3 protein, CDR3 DNA. D genes are given only for firm matches. Clone size, where shown, is once, few, many, or a class for clones that have expanded.

TRBV27	TRBJ2-5	.	.	14	CASSSPGRRETQYF	TGTGCCAGCAGTTCCCCTGGGCGGCGGGAGACCCAGTACTTC
TRBV7-2	TRBJ1-2	.	.	13	CASSLAGSGGYTF	TGTGCCAGCAGCCTAGCGGGTTCGGGTGGCTACACCTTC
TRBV5-6	TRBJ2-5	.	.	13	CASSLAVGETQYF	TGTGCCAGCAGCTTGGCCGTGGGGGAGACCCAGTACTTC
TRBV2	TRBJ2-1	.	.	11	CASGGRNEQFF	TGTGCCAGCGGGGGGAGGAATGAGCAGTTCTTC
TRBV7-3	TRBJ2-7	.	.	15	CASSLEGGPLYEQYF	TGTGCCAGCAGCTTGGAGGGAGGTCCCCTCTACGAGCAGTACTTC
TRBV7-6	TRBJ2-7	TRBD1	once	14	CASSQDRGNYEQYF	TGTGCCAGCAGCCAAGACAGGGGAAACTACGAGCAGTACTTC
TRBV9	TRBJ2-5	TRBD1	few	14	CASSLTGGQETQYF	TGTGCCAGCAGCCTAACAGGGGGCCAAGAGACCCAGTACTTC
TRBV29-1	TRBJ1-4	.	.	11	CSVEVGEKLFF	TGCAGCGTTGAAGTGGGGGAAAAACTGTTTTTT
TRBV25-1	TRBJ2-6	.	.	15	CASSEAGSGANVLTF	TGTGCCAGCAGTGAAGCGGGGTCTGGGGCCAACGTCCTGACTTTC
TRBV5-5	TRBJ2-7	.	.	14	CASSDGTAVDEQYF	TGTGCCAGCAGCGACGGGACGGCCGTTGACGAGCAGTACTTC
TRBV7-6	TRBJ2-1	TRBD2	.	13	CASSWAGEGEQFF	TGTGCCAGCAGCTGGGCGGGAGAAGGTGAGCAGTTCTTC
TRBV11-2	TRBJ2-1	.	.	14	CASSLVPDHNEQFF	TGTGCCAGCAGCTTAGTTCCAGATCACAATGAGCAGTTCTTC
TRBV5-1	TRBJ2-4	.	.	16	CASSSGPIEAKNIQYF	TGCGCCAGCAGCTCCGGACCCATCGAAGCCAAAAACATTCAGTACTTC
TRBV28	TRBJ2-5	.	.	13	CASRQNGQETQYF	TGTGCCAGCAGACAAAACGGCCAAGAGACCCAGTACTTC
TRBV7-3	TRBJ2-3	TRBD2	once	15	CASSKTSGGTDTQYF	TGTGCCAGCAGTAAGACTAGCGGAGGCACAGATACGCAGTATTTT
TRBV25-1	TRBJ1-2	.	.	14	CASSEDPTVYGYTF	TGTGCCAGCAGTGAAGATCCCACGGTCTATGGCTACACCTTC
TRBV10-3	TRBJ2-7	.	once	16	CAISVNLGLAAYEQYF	TGTGCCATCAGTGTAAACCTCGGGCTAGCCGCCTACGAGCAGTACTTC
TRBV4-3	TRBJ2-6	TRBD1	.	18	CASSPDRGQLLGANVLTF	TGCGCCAGCAGCCCCGACAGGGGGCAGCTACTTGGGGCCAACGTCCTGACTTTC
TRBV5-5	TRBJ1-2	TRBD1	.	15	CASSLGQAINYGYTF	TGTGCCAGCAGCCTGGGACAGGCAATAAACTATGGCTACACCTTC
TRBV5-4	TRBJ1-2	TRBD1	.	11	CANTGAYGYTF	TGTGCCAATACAGGGGCCTATGGCTACACCTTC
TRBV28	TRBJ1-1	TRBD1	few	15	CASGRDRPLNTEAFF	TGTGCCAGCGGCAGGGACAGACCTTTGAACACTGAAGCTTTCTTT
TRBV10-3	TRBJ2-2	.	once	15	CAISEWLVRNGELFF	TGTGCCATCAGTGAATGGCTAGTTAGGAACGGGGAGCTGTTTTTT
TRBV7-2	TRBJ1-2	TRBD1	.	16	CASSLGGGQGIYGYTF	TGTGCCAGCAGCTTAGGGGGAGGACAGGGGATCTATGGCTACACCTTC
TRBV28	TRBJ2-7	TRBD2	.	11	CTSGGTYEQYF	TGTACTAGCGGGGGCACCTACGAGCAGTACTTC
TRBV7-8	TRBJ2-3	.	.	13	CASSPNTGDTQYF	TGTGCCAGCAGCCCAAATACAGGAGATACGCAGTATTTT
TRBV27	TRBJ2-5	.	.	14	CASSFGFRGETQYF	TGTGCCAGCAGTTTTGGATTTAGGGGCGAGACCCAGTACTTC
TRBV19	TRBJ2-1	.	.	15	CASSIVAQKDCEQFF	TGTGCCAGTAGTATAGTCGCCCAAAAGGACTGTGAGCAGTTCTTC
TRBV2	TRBJ2-3	.	few	12	CASNSYTDTQYF	TGTGCCAGCAACAGCTACACAGATACGCAGTATTTT
TRBV6-1	TRBJ2-7	.	.	13	CASSEAGWTEQYF	TGTGCCAGCAGTGAAGCAGGGTGGACCGAGCAGTACTTC
TRBV30	TRBJ1-2	.	.	13	CAWSESGVRGYTF	TGTGCCTGGAGTGAATCGGGCGTCAGGGGCTACACCTTC
TRBV19	TRBJ1-1	.	few	15	CASSTGLQVNTEAFF	TGTGCCAGTAGCACAGGGTTACAGGTGAACACTGAAGCTTTCTTT
TRBV11-3	TRBJ1-2	.	.	14	CASSLGTVPGGYTF	TGTGCCAGCAGCTTGGGGACTGTCCCGGGCGGCTACACCTTC
TRBV28	TRBJ2-6	.	.	15	CASSPRLSGANVLTF	TGTGCCAGCAGCCCAAGGCTTTCTGGGGCCAACGTCCTGACTTTC
TRBV4-1	TRBJ2-5	.	.	15	CASSQDVPGFKTQYF	TGCGCCAGCAGCCAAGATGTCCCAGGCTTCAAGACCCAGTACTTC
TRBV7-6	TRBJ2-1	.	.	15	CASSPLQVSYNEQFF	TGTGCCAGCAGCCCACTCCAGGTTTCGTACAATGAGCAGTTCTTC
TRBV19	TRBJ1-1	.	.	16	CASTHGALGVNTEAFF	TGTGCCAGTACCCACGGTGCCTTAGGGGTGAACACTGAAGCTTTCTTT
TRBV25-1	TRBJ1-1	TRBD1	.	13	CASTRDSATEAFF	TGTGCCAGCACCCGGGACAGCGCCACTGAAGCTTTCTTT